The 21 T cell receptor beta chains reported below all come from one sample, sequenced in a study of shared clonotypes between healthy human individuals (dated by TCRdb to 2020 to 2021). CD8 naive samples consisted of CD45RO-negative cells that were positively selected for CCR7, yielding a CD45RA+CCR7+ population without TemRA cells. Library construction relied on the immunoSEQ multiplex PCR assay. TCRdb carries this immuneACCESS record with in-frame sequences only. Its versions omit some clonotypes, under half of them owing to an unresolved V gene in the studies checked, with the rest unexplained. The sample table shows some 800,000 clones, and around 93% are seen once. The top ten clonotypes cover 24% of the sample. Sequencing was carried out using naive CD8+ T cells sorted from blood. Interpreted using the paper, the cell subset or site label stands for: CD45RA+CCR7+. The receptors were gathered from a man younger than 40 in good health.

As regards this clone: Its ends do not fully match the called genes, so a read error is possible. This sequence joins TRBV7-7 and TRBJ2-7, with 9 bases lining up with TRBD1. CDR1 is SSHAT and CDR2 is FNYEAQ in the germline V gene (reference sequence). There are 14 residues in the CDR3. The CDR3 region is CASRPGQGLCEQYF. The CDR3, as DNA: TGTGCTAGCAGGCCGGGACAGGGTTTATGCGAGCAGTACTTC.

V usage is TRBV5-5 and J usage is TRBJ1-1; no clear D. Germline-derived CDR1 and CDR2 are SGHKS and YYEKEE (reference sequence). The ends were cut back, 0 bases at V and 10 bases at J, with 13 bases in the middle. There are 13 residues in the CDR3. CDR3 sequence reads: CASSLGVGVLAFF. The DNA for the CDR3 is TGTGCCAGCAGCTTGGGGGTGGGCGTGTTAGCTTTCTTT.

This clone was observed a single time. This sequence joins TRBV28 and TRBJ2-1, with 11 bases matching TRBD2. This CDR3 region has 15 residues. V lost 7 bases to trimming and J lost 9 bases; unmatched junction nucleotides: 11. Per the germline V gene, CDR1 is MDHEN and CDR2 is SYDVKM. Written as DNA, the CDR3 is TGTGCCAGCATTATAGCGGGAGGGGTAGTGGGTGAGCAGTTCTTC. Encoded protein: CASIIAGGVVGEQFF.

The CDR3 sequence: CAISESGLAGSNEQFF. The CDR3 region has the DNA TGTGCCATCAGTGAGTCGGGACTAGCGGGCTCCAATGAGCAGTTCTTC. The chain couples TRBV10-3 to TRBJ2-1; 12 bases map to TRBD2. The germline gives CDR1 ENHRY, CDR2 SYGVKD. V trimming: 0 bases; J trimming: 6 bases; junction bases outside the gene matches: 3. CDR3 size: 16 residues.

The chain recombines TRBV5-1 with TRBJ2-7, with D possibly being TRBD1 (5 bases). V lost 1 base and J lost 0, with 8 bases in between. The length of the CDR3 is 14 residues. CDR1 SGHRS and CDR2 YFSETQ come from the germline V gene. CDR3 region: CASSLYDSSYEQYF. CDR3 nucleotides: TGCGCCAGCAGCTTGTACGACAGCTCCTACGAGCAGTACTTC.

Only one count was recorded for this clone. The chain carries TRBV14 and TRBJ2-1; D is possibly TRBD2 (6 bases). V was pared by 4 bases and J by 4 bases, with 14 bases between. This CDR3 has 15 residues. Germline V gene sequence: CDR1 SGHDN, CDR2 FVKESK. CDR3 region: CASSPWAGNYNEQFF. The CDR3, as DNA: TGTGCCAGCAGCCCGTGGGCGGGGAATTACAATGAGCAGTTCTTC.

The genes are TRBV7-9 and TRBJ2-2; D uncertain. Germline V gives CDR1 SEHNR, CDR2 FQNEAQ (reference sequence). This CDR3 has 15 residues. Between the trimmed V and J ends, which lost 5 bases and 4 bases, there was a span of 14 bases. CDR3 in amino acids: CASSIPARLTGELFF. The DNA of the CDR3 is TGTGCCAGCAGCATACCGGCCCGCCTCACCGGGGAGCTGTTTTTT.

This clone is a singleton in its sample. This chain uses TRBV11-2 with TRBJ2-1; TRBD2 aligns across 9 bases. Trimming cost V 5 bases and J 4 bases; bases outside gene matches: 6. Germline V lookup: CDR1 SGHAT, CDR2 FQNNGV. The CDR3 is 15 amino acids. CDR3 protein: CASSIIAGAYNEQFF. CDR3 DNA sequence: TGTGCCAGCAGCATCATAGCGGGAGCTTACAATGAGCAGTTCTTC.

The CDR3 region is CASSQDLGGDTYEQYF. CDR3 nucleotides: TGCGCCAGCAGCCAAGATCTGGGAGGGGACACCTACGAGCAGTACTTC. The chain employs TRBV4-3 and TRBJ2-7; D perhaps matches TRBD2 (7 bases). V was clipped by 0 bases and J by 2 bases, with 14 bases between them. CDR3 length equals 16 residues. The germline gives CDR1 LGHNA, CDR2 YSLEER.

This clone appeared once. The same CDR3 arises from other DNA sequences in this sample as well. The chain links TRBV19 to TRBJ2-1; D gene ambiguous. V dropped 5 bases and J dropped 4 bases, with 9 bases sitting between them. Germline values: CDR1 LNHDA, CDR2 SQIVND (reference sequence). This CDR3 region has 13 residues. CDR3 loop: CASSRTAYNEQFF. The CDR3 bases are TGTGCCAGTAGTCGTACAGCTTACAATGAGCAGTTCTTC.

This sequence joins TRBV7-6 and TRBJ2-7; TRBD1 matches 8 bases. Looked up from germline, CDR1 is SGHVS and CDR2 is FNYEAQ. Trimming removed 5 bases from V and 6 bases from J; junction bases left unmatched: 6. This CDR3 is 13 amino acids long. Here the CDR3 reads CASSPTDRGEQYF. The CDR3 DNA follows: TGTGCCAGCAGCCCAACTGACAGGGGCGAGCAGTACTTC.

The chain couples TRBV2 to TRBJ2-3; D may be TRBD2 (5 bases). Germline CDR1 is SNHLY and CDR2 is FYNNEI. V was shortened by 6 bases and J by 0 bases, with 7 bases between the two germline ends. The CDR3 sequence is 13 residues long. The CDR3 nucleotides read TGTGCCAGCAGGGACTTAAGCACAGATACGCAGTATTTT. Residues: CASRDLSTDTQYF.

The chain couples TRBV7-9 to TRBJ2-3; 10 bases match TRBD2. The germline V gene encodes CDR1 SEHNR and CDR2 FQNEAQ (reference sequence). The CDR3 sequence is 14 residues long. Trimming took 7 bases from V and 3 from J; bases not matched to a gene: 4. This CDR3 reads CASIASGGTDTQYF. The DNA of the CDR3 is TGTGCCAGCATCGCTAGCGGGGGTACAGATACGCAGTATTTT. Variable domain in full (rest from reference TRBV7-9 and TRBJ2-3): DTGVSQNPRHKITKRGQNVTFRCDPISEHNRLYWYRQTLGQGPEFLTYFQNEAQLEKSRLLSDRFSAERPKGSFSTLEIQRTEQGDSAMYLCASIASGGTDTQYFGPGTRLTVL.

V and J are TRBV6-1 and TRBJ1-2; a weak D match, TRBD1 (5 bases). CDR1 and CDR2 (germline): MNHNS, SASEGT. This CDR3 is 14 amino acids long. Trimming removed 2 bases from V and 4 bases from J, with 11 bases in between. CDR3 in amino acids: CASSEFGGGYGYTF. DNA of the CDR3: TGTGCCAGCAGTGAATTTGGGGGGGGCTATGGCTACACCTTC.

V usage is TRBV28 and J usage is TRBJ2-7; D may correspond to TRBD1 or TRBD2 (6 bases each). Trimming cost V 6 bases and J 6 bases, with 24 bases left between them. In germline, CDR1 is MDHEN, CDR2 SYDVKM. This CDR3 region has 16 residues. CDR3 protein: CASRTRLGREGGEQYF. Written as DNA, the CDR3 is TGTGCCAGCAGGACTCGACTAGGTCGGGAAGGGGGCGAGCAGTACTTC.

The rearrangement links TRBV4-1 to TRBJ1-1; D possibly corresponds to TRBD1 (5 bases). This CDR3 contains 16 residues. Looked up from germline, CDR1 is MGHRA and CDR2 is YSYEKL. V was trimmed by 1 base and J by 0 bases, leaving 12 bases between them. The DNA of the CDR3 is TGCGCCAGCAGCCAAGCTAACAGGTTGATGAACACTGAAGCTTTCTTT. As protein: CASSQANRLMNTEAFF.

The rearrangement uses TRBV27 and TRBJ2-7; 8 positions agree with TRBD1. Germline values: CDR1 MNHEY, CDR2 SMNVEV (reference sequence). V shed 8 bases and J 4 bases; nucleotides not matched to a gene: 10. This CDR3 spans 14 amino acids. In DNA form, the CDR3 reads TGTGCCAGCTCGGCAGGACAGGGATGGTACGAGCAGTACTTC. This codes for CASSAGQGWYEQYF.

This clone occurred once. The chain employs TRBV6-5 and TRBJ1-5; D ambiguous. Trimming removed 0 bases at V and 5 bases at J, with 8 bases between. Germline CDR1 and CDR2: MNHEY and SVGAGI. The CDR3 is made up of 14 amino acids. In DNA, the CDR3 is TGTGCCAGCAGTTACTCGCAGTTCTATCAGCCCCAGCATTTT. Protein product: CASSYSQFYQPQHF.

The chain carries TRBV7-9 and TRBJ1-2; tentatively, D is TRBD1 (5 bases). Trimming took off 4 bases at V and 5 bases at J, with 17 bases between the two ends. There are 15 residues in the CDR3. CDR1 SEHNR and CDR2 FQNEAQ come from the germline V gene (reference sequence). The CDR3 DNA is TGTGCCAGCAGCTCCCAAGGGGCCCATATTTATGGCTACACCTTC. It encodes CASSSQGAHIYGYTF.

V is TRBV29-1 and J is TRBJ2-7, with 7 bases matching TRBD1. Germline-derived CDR1 and CDR2 are SQVTM and ANQGSEA. J lost 0 bases, V lost 6 bases, and 2 bases had no gene match. CDR3 length: 12 amino acids. CDR3 in amino acids: CSVRDSSYEQYF. The CDR3 coding sequence is TGCAGCGTCCGGGACAGCTCCTACGAGCAGTACTTC.

J is TRBJ2-7 and V is TRBV29-1; the D call may be TRBD1 or TRBD2 (5 bases each). This CDR3 region has 16 residues. V was shortened by 1 base and J by 7 bases, with 23 bases between the two germline ends. Germline V CDR1 and CDR2: SQVTM, ANQGSEA. CDR3 nucleotides: TGCAGCGTTGAAGGGGGGAACAGTTATGAGGCATCTGAGCAGTACTTC. Amino acid sequence: CSVEGGNSYEASEQYF.